Below are 11 T cell receptor beta chains sequenced from a single sample in a study of blood T cell repertoires in COVID-19. Using immunoSEQ multiplex PCR, the repertoire was profiled, and TCRdb retains in-frame clones only, with some absent. The sample lists about 84,000 clones; about four fifths were seen once. Sequenced sample: peripheral blood. Source of these receptors: a man at least 80 years old with active or convalescent COVID-19.

The chain recombines TRBV5-1 with TRBJ2-1; tentatively, D is TRBD2 (5 bases). V shed 0 bases and J shed 6 bases, with 13 bases lying between them. Germline V gene lookup returns CDR1 SGHRS and CDR2 YFSETQ. The CDR3 is made up of 15 amino acids. The CDR3 is CASSLGSVSINEQFF. For the CDR3, the DNA is TGCGCCAGCAGCTTGGGTAGCGTGAGTATCAATGAGCAGTTCTTC.

The chain links TRBV7-9 to TRBJ1-2, with unresolved D. This CDR3 has 12 amino acids. The ends were cut back, 1 base at V and 8 bases at J, with 8 bases in the middle. CDR1 SEHNR and CDR2 FQNEAQ come from the germline V gene (reference sequence). CDR3 amino acids: CASSLEGVGYTF. CDR3 DNA: TGTGCCAGCAGCTTAGAAGGAGTAGGCTACACCTTC.

This clone appeared a single time. The rearrangement uses TRBV14 and TRBJ1-2, with 7 bases lining up with TRBD1. The CDR3 contains 15 residues. V shed 5 bases, J shed 5 bases, and the junction held 11 bases outside the gene matches. Germline V gives CDR1 SGHDN, CDR2 FVKESK. CDR3 in DNA: TGTGCCAGCAGCGAGTACAGGGGCCCTAGATATGGCTACACCTTC. This gives the protein CASSEYRGPRYGYTF. The entire variable domain, with the rest obtained from reference TRBV14 and TRBJ1-2, is as follows: EAGVTQFPSHSVIEKGQTVTLRCDPISGHDNLYWYRRVMGKEIKFLLHFVKESKQDESGMPNNRFLAERTGGTYSTLKVQPAELEDSGVYFCASSEYRGPRYGYTFGSGTRLTVV.

This clone was detected only a few times. The CDR3 reads CARKADRGETQYF. The DNA for the CDR3 is TGTGCCAGAAAGGCGGATCGGGGGGAGACCCAGTACTTC. The chain combines TRBV5-3 with TRBJ2-5, with D possibly being TRBD2 (6 bases). TRBV5-3 is flagged as an ORF with uncertain function. This CDR3 region has 13 residues. Between the trimmed V and J ends, which lost 6 bases and 5 bases, there was a span of 14 bases.

This clone appeared once. This rearrangement joins TRBV11-3 to TRBJ2-1, with 7 bases fitting TRBD1. After removal of 5 bases from V and 10 bases from J, the junction contained 8 bases not matched to a gene. Germline V gene data show CDR1 as SGHNT and CDR2 as YENEEA. The CDR3 loop spans 13 amino acids. The CDR3 nucleotides read TGTGCCAGCAGCCCCGGACAGGATGGCGAGCAGTTCTTC. Translation gives CASSPGQDGEQFF.

This chain connects TRBV5-1 to TRBJ2-3; 8 positions match TRBD1. The CDR3 loop spans 14 amino acids. V was clipped by 1 base and J by 6 bases; unmatched bases: 4. Germline CDR1 is SGHRS and CDR2 is YFSETQ. The CDR3 reads CASSLTGGHDTQYF. For the CDR3, the DNA is TGCGCCAGCAGCTTGACAGGGGGACACGATACGCAGTATTTT.

CDR3 sequence reads: CATSRDWAGNNEQFF. The CDR3 region has the DNA TGTGCCACCAGCAGAGATTGGGCAGGTAACAATGAGCAGTTCTTC. This chain links TRBV15 with TRBJ2-1; no firm D call. The CDR3 loop spans 15 amino acids. Germline V gives CDR1 LNHNV, CDR2 YYDKDF (reference sequence). Trimming removed 0 bases from V and 5 bases from J, with 11 bases in between.

A single count supports this clone. CDR3 DNA: TGTGCCAGCACCCAGGGCGGGGGTAACACTGAAGCTTTCTTT. It yields the protein CASTQGGGNTEAFF. The chain has TRBV6-6 and TRBJ1-1; TRBD1 is a possible D gene (5 bases). This CDR3 has 14 amino acids. Germline CDR1 is MNHNY and CDR2 is SVGAGI (reference sequence). The germline V and J ends were trimmed by 7 bases and 2 bases, with 14 bases remaining between them.

Points on this clone: The same CDR3 also results from other DNA sequences found in this sample. The chain is built from TRBV2 and TRBJ1-5; D uncertain. The CDR3 has 14 residues. V shed 4 bases and J shed 2 bases, with 9 bases lying between them. Per the germline V gene, CDR1 is SNHLY and CDR2 is FYNNEI. In nucleotides, the CDR3 is TGTGCCAGCAGTGTGGAGAGGGGCAATCAGCCCCAGCATTTT. Its protein is CASSVERGNQPQHF.

The genes are TRBV5-1 and TRBJ1-1; the D is unclear. Germline CDR1 and CDR2: SGHRS and YFSETQ. V was trimmed by 2 bases and J by 14 bases, leaving 19 bases between them. This CDR3 has 13 residues. CDR3 in DNA: TGCGCCAGCAGCTTTATGGTCGGTAGGGAGAGGTTCTTT. Its protein is CASSFMVGRERFF.

The chain links TRBV6-5 to TRBJ2-5; possibly TRBD1 for D (7 bases). From germline, CDR1 is MNHEY and CDR2 SVGAGI. The V end lost 7 bases, the J end lost 5 bases, and 14 bases lay between the germline ends. The CDR3 contains 13 residues. The CDR3 is CASTGGTVETQYF. CDR3 DNA: TGTGCCAGCACTGGAGGGACAGTTGAGACCCAGTACTTC.